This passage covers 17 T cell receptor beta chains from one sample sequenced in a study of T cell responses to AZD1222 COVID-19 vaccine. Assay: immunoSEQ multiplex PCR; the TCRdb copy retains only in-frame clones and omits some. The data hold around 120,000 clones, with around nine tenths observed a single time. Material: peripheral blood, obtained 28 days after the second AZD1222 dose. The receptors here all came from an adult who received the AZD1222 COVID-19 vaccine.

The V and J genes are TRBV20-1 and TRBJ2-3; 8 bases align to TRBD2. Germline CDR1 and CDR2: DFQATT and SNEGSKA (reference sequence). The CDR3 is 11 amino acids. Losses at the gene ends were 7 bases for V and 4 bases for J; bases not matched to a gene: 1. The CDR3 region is CSGTSSDTQYF. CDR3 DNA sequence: TGCAGTGGGACTAGCTCAGATACGCAGTATTTT.

The CDR3 is CASSTRATYHEQYF. The CDR3 coding sequence is TGTGCCAGCAGCACCCGCGCGACCTATCACGAGCAGTACTTC. The chain combines TRBV7-9 with TRBJ2-7; no clear D. CDR3 length: 14 amino acids. V dropped 5 bases and J dropped 5 bases, with 16 bases sitting between them. Germline assignment: CDR1 SEHNR and CDR2 FQNEAQ (reference sequence).

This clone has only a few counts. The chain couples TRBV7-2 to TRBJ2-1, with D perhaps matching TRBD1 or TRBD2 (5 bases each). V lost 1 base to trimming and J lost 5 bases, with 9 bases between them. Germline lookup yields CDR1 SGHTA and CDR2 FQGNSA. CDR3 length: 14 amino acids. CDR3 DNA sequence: TGTGCCAGCAGCTTAGTAGGGACCCACAATGAGCAGTTCTTC. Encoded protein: CASSLVGTHNEQFF.

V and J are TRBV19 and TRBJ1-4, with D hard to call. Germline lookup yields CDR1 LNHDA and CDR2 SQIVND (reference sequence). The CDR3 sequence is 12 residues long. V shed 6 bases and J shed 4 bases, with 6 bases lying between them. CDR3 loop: CASRGGNEKLFF. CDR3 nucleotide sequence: TGTGCCAGTAGAGGCGGTAATGAAAAACTGTTTTTT.

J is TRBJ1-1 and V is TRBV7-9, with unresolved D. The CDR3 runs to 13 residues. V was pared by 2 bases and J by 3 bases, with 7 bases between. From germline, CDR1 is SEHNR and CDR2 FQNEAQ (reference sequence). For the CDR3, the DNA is TGTGCCAGCAGCTTAACGAGGGACACTGAAGCTTTCTTT. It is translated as CASSLTRDTEAFF.

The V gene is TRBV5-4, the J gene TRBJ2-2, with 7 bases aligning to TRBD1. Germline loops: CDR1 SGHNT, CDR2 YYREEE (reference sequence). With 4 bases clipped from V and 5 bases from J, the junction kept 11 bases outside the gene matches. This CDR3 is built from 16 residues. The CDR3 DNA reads TGTGCCAGCAGCCTGTCCGGACAGGCTTCTACCGGGGAGCTGTTTTTT. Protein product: CASSLSGQASTGELFF.

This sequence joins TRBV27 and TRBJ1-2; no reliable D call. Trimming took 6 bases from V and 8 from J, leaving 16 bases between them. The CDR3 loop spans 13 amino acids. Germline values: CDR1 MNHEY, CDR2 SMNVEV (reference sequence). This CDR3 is CASSPTTRWGYTF. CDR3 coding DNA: TGTGCCAGCAGCCCTACGACACGGTGGGGCTACACCTTC.

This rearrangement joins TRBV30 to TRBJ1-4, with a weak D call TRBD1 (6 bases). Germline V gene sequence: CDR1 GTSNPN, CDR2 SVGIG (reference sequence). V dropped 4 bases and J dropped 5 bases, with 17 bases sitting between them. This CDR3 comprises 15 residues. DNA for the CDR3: TGTGCCTGGAACAAACAGGGAGGGGGAAATGAAAAACTGTTTTTT. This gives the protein CAWNKQGGGNEKLFF.

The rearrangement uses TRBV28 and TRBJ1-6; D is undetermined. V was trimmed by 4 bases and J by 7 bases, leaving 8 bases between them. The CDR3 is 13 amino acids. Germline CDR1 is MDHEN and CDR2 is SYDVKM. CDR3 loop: CASSSGLNSPLHF. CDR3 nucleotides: TGTGCCAGCAGTTCTGGACTGAATTCACCCCTCCACTTT.

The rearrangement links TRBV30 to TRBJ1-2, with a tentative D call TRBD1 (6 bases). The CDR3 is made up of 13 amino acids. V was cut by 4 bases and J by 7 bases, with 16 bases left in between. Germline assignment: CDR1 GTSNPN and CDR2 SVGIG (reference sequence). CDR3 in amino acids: CAWKAAYRAGYTF. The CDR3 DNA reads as TGTGCCTGGAAAGCTGCGTACAGGGCTGGCTACACCTTC.

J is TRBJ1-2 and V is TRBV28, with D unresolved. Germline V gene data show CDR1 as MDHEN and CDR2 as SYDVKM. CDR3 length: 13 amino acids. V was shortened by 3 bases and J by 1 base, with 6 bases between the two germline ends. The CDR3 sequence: CASSLNGNYGYTF. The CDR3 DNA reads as TGTGCCAGCAGTTTGAACGGTAACTATGGCTACACCTTC.

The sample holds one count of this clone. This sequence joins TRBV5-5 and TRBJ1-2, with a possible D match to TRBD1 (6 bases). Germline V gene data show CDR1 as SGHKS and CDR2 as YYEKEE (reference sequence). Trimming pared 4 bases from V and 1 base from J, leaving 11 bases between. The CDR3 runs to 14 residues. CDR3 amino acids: CASSPDRNNYGYTF. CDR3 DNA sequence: TGTGCCAGCAGCCCAGACAGGAATAACTATGGCTACACCTTC.

The CDR3 DNA sequence: TGTGCCAGCAGTTCATACAGTGGGGAAAAACTGTTTTTT. Amino acids: CASSSYSGEKLFF. The V call is TRBV28, the J call TRBJ1-4, with D unresolved. Trimming removed 4 bases at V and 8 bases at J, with 11 bases between. CDR3 length equals 13 residues. The germline gives CDR1 MDHEN, CDR2 SYDVKM.

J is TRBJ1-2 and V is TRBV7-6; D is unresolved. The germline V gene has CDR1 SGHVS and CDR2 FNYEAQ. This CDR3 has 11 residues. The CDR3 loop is CAHYGRYGYTF. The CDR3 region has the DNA TGTGCACACTATGGTCGCTATGGCTACACCTTC.

The CDR3 DNA reads as TGCGCCAGCAGCTCCGGGACGGGGGCTGCAACTAATGAAAAACTGTTTTTT. Translation: CASSSGTGAATNEKLFF. The rearrangement links TRBV5-1 to TRBJ1-4; D is possibly TRBD1 (6 bases). CDR1 SGHRS and CDR2 YFSETQ come from the germline V gene. This CDR3 contains 17 residues. The ends were cut back, 3 bases at V and 0 bases at J, with 15 bases in the middle.

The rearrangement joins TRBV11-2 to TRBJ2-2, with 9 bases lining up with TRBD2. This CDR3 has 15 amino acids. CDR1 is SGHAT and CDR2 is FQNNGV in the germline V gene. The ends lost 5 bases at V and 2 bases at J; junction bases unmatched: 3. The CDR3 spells CASSRSGSNTGELFF. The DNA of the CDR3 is TGTGCCAGCAGCCGTAGCGGGAGCAACACCGGGGAGCTGTTTTTT.

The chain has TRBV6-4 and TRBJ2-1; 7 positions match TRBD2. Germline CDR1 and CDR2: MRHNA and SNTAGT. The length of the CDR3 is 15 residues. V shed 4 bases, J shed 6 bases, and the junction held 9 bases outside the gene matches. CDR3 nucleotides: TGTGCCAGCAGTGCCTCGGGGGGTTATATCAATGAGCAGTTCTTC. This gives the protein CASSASGGYINEQFF.